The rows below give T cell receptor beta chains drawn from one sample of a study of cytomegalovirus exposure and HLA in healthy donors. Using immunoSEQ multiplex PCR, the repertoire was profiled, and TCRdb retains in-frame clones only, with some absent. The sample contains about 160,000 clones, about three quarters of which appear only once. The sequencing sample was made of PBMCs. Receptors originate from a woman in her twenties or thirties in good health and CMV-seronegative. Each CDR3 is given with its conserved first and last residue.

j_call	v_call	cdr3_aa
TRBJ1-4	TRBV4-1	CASSPGQTLNEKLSF
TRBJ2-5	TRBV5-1	CASSLDLAGPNPTSRETQYF
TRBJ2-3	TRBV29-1	CSVRENVADTQYF
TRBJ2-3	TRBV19	CASMGGTYGRLMYF
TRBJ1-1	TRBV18	CASSPTEGAMNTEAFF
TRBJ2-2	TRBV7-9	CASRLGGTAGELFF
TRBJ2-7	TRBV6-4	CASSDGPLLSSGGAYEQYF
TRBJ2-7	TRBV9	CASRGQGPEQYF
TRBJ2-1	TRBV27	CASKSGLYNEQFF
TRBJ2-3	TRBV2	CASTGAGSTDTQYF
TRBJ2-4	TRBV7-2	CASSFGRSDIQYF
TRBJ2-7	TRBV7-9	CASSDLAGGFYEQYF
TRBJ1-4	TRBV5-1	CASSLEGQGGEKLFF
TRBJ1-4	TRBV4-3	CASSPRTGGWEKLFF
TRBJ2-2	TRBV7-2	CASSYRQGGFRSGELFF
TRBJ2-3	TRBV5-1	CASSLGDFLAGADTQYF
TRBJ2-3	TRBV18	CASSPVLAADTQYF
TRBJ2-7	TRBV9	CASSAGLNHEQYF
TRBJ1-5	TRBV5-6	CASSFQSNQPQHF
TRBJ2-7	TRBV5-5	CASSLPETGVLDEQYF
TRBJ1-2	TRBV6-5	CASSYSRGSGYTF
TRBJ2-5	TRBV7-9	CASSLAGGQETQYF
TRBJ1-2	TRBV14	CASSQVPGRGAGYTF